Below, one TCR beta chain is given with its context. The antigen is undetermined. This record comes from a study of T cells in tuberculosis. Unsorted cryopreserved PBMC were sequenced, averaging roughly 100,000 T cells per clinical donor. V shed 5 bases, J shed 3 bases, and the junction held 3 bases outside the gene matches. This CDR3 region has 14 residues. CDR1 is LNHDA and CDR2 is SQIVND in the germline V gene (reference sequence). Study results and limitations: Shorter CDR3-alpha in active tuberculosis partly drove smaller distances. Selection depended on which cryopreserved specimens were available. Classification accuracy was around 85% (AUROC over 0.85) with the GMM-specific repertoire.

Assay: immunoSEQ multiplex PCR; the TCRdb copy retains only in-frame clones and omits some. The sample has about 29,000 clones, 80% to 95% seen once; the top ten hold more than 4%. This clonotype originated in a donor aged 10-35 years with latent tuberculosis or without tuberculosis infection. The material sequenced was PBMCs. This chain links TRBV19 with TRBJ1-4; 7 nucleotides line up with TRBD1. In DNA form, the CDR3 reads TGTGCCAGTAGTGTGGGACAGCCTAATGAAAAACTGTTTTTT. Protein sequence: CASSVGQPNEKLFF.